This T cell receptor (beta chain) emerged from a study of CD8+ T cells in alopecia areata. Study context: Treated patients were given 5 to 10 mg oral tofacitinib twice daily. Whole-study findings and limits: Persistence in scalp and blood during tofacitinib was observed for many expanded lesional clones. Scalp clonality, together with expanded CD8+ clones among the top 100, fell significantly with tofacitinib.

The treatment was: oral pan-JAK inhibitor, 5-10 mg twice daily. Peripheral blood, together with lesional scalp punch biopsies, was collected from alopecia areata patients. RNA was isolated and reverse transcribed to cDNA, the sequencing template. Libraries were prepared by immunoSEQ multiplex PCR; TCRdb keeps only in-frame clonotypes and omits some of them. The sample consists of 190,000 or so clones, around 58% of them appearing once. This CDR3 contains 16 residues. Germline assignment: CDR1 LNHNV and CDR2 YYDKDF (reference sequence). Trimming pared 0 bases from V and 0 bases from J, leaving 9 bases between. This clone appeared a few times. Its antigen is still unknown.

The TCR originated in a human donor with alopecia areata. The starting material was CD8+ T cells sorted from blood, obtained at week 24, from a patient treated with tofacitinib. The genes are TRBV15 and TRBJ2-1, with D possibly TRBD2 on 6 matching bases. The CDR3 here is CATSRDRGISYNEQFF. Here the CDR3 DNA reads TGTGCCACCAGCAGAGATCGGGGGATCTCCTACAATGAGCAGTTCTTC.